What follows are 13 T cell receptor beta chains derived from one specimen sequenced in a study of technical replicates of blood from four donors. The assay was immunoSEQ multiplex PCR, and TCRdb's table has in-frame clones only and misses some. The table lists under 85,000 clones, approximately 86% of them singletons. The sample consisted of PBMCs. All receptors come from a human donor in good health. Some clones in this sample may be carry-over from other donors' samples.

This clone was seen a handful of times. J is TRBJ1-2 and V is TRBV6-5; D unclear. V was clipped by 2 bases and J by 0 bases, with 10 bases between them. From germline, CDR1 is MNHEY and CDR2 SVGAGI. The CDR3 consists of 15 residues. The CDR3 coding sequence is TGTGCCAGCAGTTACATGAGGAGCGCTAACTATGGCTACACCTTC. It encodes CASSYMRSANYGYTF.

This sequence joins TRBV2 and TRBJ2-2; 7 bases agree with TRBD1. The junction had 6 bases not matched to a gene; V was cut back by 7 bases and J by 7 bases. The germline gives CDR1 SNHLY, CDR2 FYNNEI. The CDR3 runs 13 residues. This chain's CDR3 is CASMGQSIGELFF. The DNA for the CDR3 is TGTGCCAGCATGGGACAGTCGATCGGGGAGCTGTTTTTT.

J is TRBJ1-2 and V is TRBV7-9, with TRBD1 matching 9 bases. V lost 4 bases and J lost 5; bases outside the gene matches: 5. The CDR3 runs to 14 residues. Germline lookup yields CDR1 SEHNR and CDR2 FQNEAQ (reference sequence). The CDR3 DNA reads TGTGCCAGCAGCTCGTCGACAGGGGGTTATGGCTACACCTTC. Translated: CASSSSTGGYGYTF. Full variable domain (remainder filled in from reference TRBV7-9 and TRBJ1-2): DTGVSQNPRHKITKRGQNVTFRCDPISEHNRLYWYRQTLGQGPEFLTYFQNEAQLEKSRLLSDRFSAERPKGSFSTLEIQRTEQGDSAMYLCASSSSTGGYGYTFGSGTRLTVV.

This clone was recorded only once. The chain combines TRBV4-3 with TRBJ2-3; TRBD2 is a possible D gene (5 bases). With 1 base removed from V and 2 bases from J, the gap between germline ends came to 10 bases. This CDR3 region has 15 residues. Germline values: CDR1 LGHNA, CDR2 YSLEER. CDR3 coding DNA: TGCGCCAGCAGCCAAGCTCCCGGGAACACAGATACGCAGTATTTT. Translation: CASSQAPGNTDTQYF.

The V gene is TRBV2, the J gene TRBJ1-2, with D possibly being TRBD1 (6 bases). V was clipped by 6 bases and J by 4 bases, with 9 bases between them. Per germline, CDR1 SNHLY and CDR2 FYNNEI. CDR3 length: 12 amino acids. CDR3 sequence reads: CASSTGTYGYTF. The CDR3 nucleotides read TGTGCCAGCAGCACAGGGACCTATGGCTACACCTTC.

V and J are TRBV7-3 and TRBJ2-7; 13 bases align to TRBD2. The CDR3 is made up of 15 amino acids. J was trimmed by 5 bases and V by 2 bases; bases with no gene match: 3. Germline-derived CDR1 and CDR2 are SGHTA and FQGTGA. Written as DNA, the CDR3 is TGTGCCAGCAGCTTAGGGACTAGCGGGAACGACGAGCAGTACTTC. This codes for CASSLGTSGNDEQYF.

A remark on this clone: In the same sample, other DNA sequences code for this CDR3. The chain links TRBV7-2 to TRBJ1-2, with TRBD1 matching over 9 bases. The CDR3 spans 14 residues. Germline CDR1 reads SGHTA; CDR2 reads FQGNSA. Germline trimming cut 1 base from V and 4 bases from J; bases unmatched to any gene: 1. CDR3 protein: CASSLGQGVYGYTF. Written as DNA, the CDR3 is TGTGCCAGCAGCTTAGGACAGGGGGTCTATGGCTACACCTTC.

V usage is TRBV29-1 and J usage is TRBJ1-1; D remains unclear. The CDR3 is made up of 13 amino acids. Germline V gives CDR1 SQVTM, CDR2 ANQGSEA. The V gene lost 0 bases and the J gene lost 0 bases, with 5 bases spanning the gap. Here the CDR3 reads CSVEDQMNTEAFF. The CDR3, as DNA: TGCAGCGTTGAAGATCAGATGAACACTGAAGCTTTCTTT. Complete variable domain (other parts from reference TRBV29-1 and TRBJ1-1): SAVISQKPSRDICQRGTSLTIQCQVDSQVTMMFWYRQQPGQSLTLIATANQGSEATYESGFVIDKFPISRPNLTFSTLTVSNMSPEDSSIYLCSVEDQMNTEAFFGQGTRLTVV.

This clone has a single count. The V call is TRBV15, the J call TRBJ2-2, with TRBD2 matching 10 bases. CDR1 and CDR2 (germline): LNHNV, YYDKDF (reference sequence). Trimming cost V 0 bases and J 8 bases; bases outside gene matches: 6. The CDR3 has 16 residues. CDR3 coding DNA: TGTGCCACCAGCAGAGAGGCTAGCGGGAGCGCGGGGGAGCTGTTTTTT. Translating gives CATSREASGSAGELFF.

This clone has a single count. The chain joins TRBV9 to TRBJ2-1, with D uncertain. The CDR3 is 17 amino acids. With 8 bases removed from V and 2 bases from J, the gap between germline ends came to 23 bases. Germline V lookup: CDR1 SGDLS, CDR2 YYNGEE. The CDR3 sequence is CASHATIVLVPYNEQFF. In DNA form, the CDR3 reads TGTGCCAGTCACGCTACTATCGTGCTAGTCCCCTACAATGAGCAGTTCTTC.

The chain recombines TRBV30 with TRBJ2-2; D not certain. This CDR3 is 13 amino acids long. CDR1 and CDR2 from the germline V gene are GTSNPN and SVGIG (reference sequence). V was trimmed by 2 bases and J by 4 bases, leaving 8 bases between them. CDR3 sequence reads: CAWSFEPTGELFF. In DNA, the CDR3 is TGTGCCTGGAGTTTCGAGCCCACCGGGGAGCTGTTTTTT. The whole variable domain, filled in from reference TRBV30 and TRBJ2-2, reads SQTIHQWPATLVQPVGSPLSLECTVEGTSNPNLYWYRQAAGRGLQLLFYSVGIGQISSEVPQNLSASRPQDRQFILSSKKLLLSDSGFYLCAWSFEPTGELFFGEGSRLTVL.

In this sample, this clone turned up a few times. This rearrangement joins TRBV5-6 to TRBJ1-5; no reliable D call. The CDR3 has 13 amino acids. V was clipped by 4 bases and J by 4 bases, with 9 bases between them. Germline V CDR1 and CDR2: SGHDT, YYEEEE. CDR3 residues: CASSRGGNQPQHF. The CDR3 coding sequence is TGTGCCAGCAGCAGAGGCGGGAATCAGCCCCAGCATTTT. The full variable domain, rest sourced from reference TRBV5-6 and TRBJ1-5, is DAGVTQSPTHLIKTRGQQVTLRCSPKSGHDTVSWYQQALGQGPQFIFQYYEEEERQRGNFPDRFSGHQFPNYSSELNVNALLLGDSALYLCASSRGGNQPQHFGDGTRLSIL.

The gene calls are TRBV4-3 and TRBJ2-1; D gene unclear. The CDR3 is 17 amino acids. Deletions cut 0 bases from V and 0 bases from J, with 12 bases between. Per the germline V gene, CDR1 is LGHNA and CDR2 is YSLEER. This chain's CDR3 is CASSQDLGAASYNEQFF. In DNA, the CDR3 is TGCGCCAGCAGCCAAGATTTAGGAGCAGCCTCCTACAATGAGCAGTTCTTC.